Listed below are T cell receptor beta chains from one sample, sequenced in a study of blood T cell repertoires in COVID-19. Generated by immunoSEQ multiplex PCR, the TCRdb table keeps only in-frame clones and is missing some. In the table there are 200,000 to 300,000 clones, around 88% of which are singletons. The sequencing sample was made of PBMCs or T cells enriched from blood (not recorded which). Receptors were obtained from a woman in her thirties or forties with acute COVID-19. Both conserved end residues are part of each CDR3.

CDR3aa: CASSLGLAGEFYNEQFF; v_gene: TRBV7-6; j_gene: TRBJ2-1
CDR3aa: CASSRQGALSYTF; v_gene: TRBV19; j_gene: TRBJ1-2
CDR3aa: CASSLRELSTDTQYF; v_gene: TRBV7-9; j_gene: TRBJ2-3
CDR3aa: CAWSGAGDSPLHF; v_gene: TRBV30; j_gene: TRBJ1-6
CDR3aa: CASSSGEGLYGYTF; v_gene: TRBV11-2; j_gene: TRBJ1-2
CDR3aa: CASSLSIGGPGETQYF; v_gene: TRBV5-1; j_gene: TRBJ2-5
CDR3aa: CASSLADLSVPYSATDTQYF; v_gene: TRBV5-4; j_gene: TRBJ2-3
CDR3aa: CASSSAVFNQPQHF; v_gene: TRBV6-5; j_gene: TRBJ1-5
CDR3aa: CAWSVGPRQGAYGYTF; v_gene: TRBV30; j_gene: TRBJ1-2
CDR3aa: CASYFGGEYGYTF; v_gene: TRBV2; j_gene: TRBJ1-2
CDR3aa: CASSLSTGSSGNTIYF; v_gene: TRBV7-8; j_gene: TRBJ1-3
CDR3aa: CAPLWFVYLHEQYF; v_gene: TRBV7-9; j_gene: TRBJ2-7
CDR3aa: CAWVRGSYEQYF; v_gene: TRBV30; j_gene: TRBJ2-7
CDR3aa: CSASPLRGSSYEQYF; v_gene: TRBV20-1; j_gene: TRBJ2-7
CDR3aa: CASSLGTGIMRETQYF; v_gene: TRBV5-1; j_gene: TRBJ2-5
CDR3aa: CASSQGRGNQPQHF; v_gene: TRBV3-1/TRBV3-2; j_gene: TRBJ1-5
CDR3aa: CASSERGVGTSYSEQFF; v_gene: TRBV6-4; j_gene: TRBJ2-1
CDR3aa: CASSRDRGRDQPQHF; v_gene: TRBV18; j_gene: TRBJ1-5
CDR3aa: CASSPPGLAGIGGYF; v_gene: TRBV28; j_gene: TRBJ2-7